This T cell receptor (beta chain) is from a study of human T cells and chemical hapten exposure. At the level of the study: Alopecia universalis, totalis or areata was present in patients who were mostly female. Across samples, TCR yields varied, mostly owing to small differences in pooled library volumes.

This clonotype was seen many times. Its antigen is currently unknown. Each CDR3 protein gets one entry after TCRdb re-called the RACE reads with MiXCR. The sample records 60,000 or so distinct CDR3 sequences, more than 8% being singletons. Study results and caveats: Donors, who had alopecia, may show an immune response that differs from healthy people's.

The time point was: pre-sensitization, week 0. The sample's treatment: therapeutic diphenylcyclopropenone sensitization with weekly scalp DPC. Germline V gene data show CDR1 as LNHDA and CDR2 as SQIVND (reference sequence). V dropped 10 bases and J dropped 3; count of bases not matched to a gene: 8. CDR3 length: 13 amino acids. The chain couples TRBV19 to TRBJ1-2; 7 bases are shared with TRBD1. This sequence originates from a man between 35 and 55 years old with alopecia areata. Some clones in this sample may be carry-over from other donors' samples. The material sequenced was whole blood, taken in connection with sensitization to the hapten diphenylcyclopropenone (DPC). The CDR3, as DNA: TGTGCCACCCATTACAGGGGTGACTATGGCTACACCTTC. Translating it yields CATHYRGDYGYTF.